This T cell receptor beta chain comes out of a study of blood T cell repertoires in COVID-19. Study in general: Material from acute and convalescent COVID-19 was sourced from the United States, Italy and Spain. PBMCs, B-cell-depleted T cells, or T cells were the source of the cDNA or gDNA that made up the material.

In the original workflow: For nucleated cells, counts were estimated from reference gene primer amplification. The protocol was immunoSEQ multiplex PCR, while the TCRdb copy is restricted to in-frame clones and leaves out a portion. V and J calls and clone size are given by that table; D and trimming were obtained from the DNA. The sample has 150,000 to 200,000 clones; 70% to 90% are singletons. Material for sequencing was peripheral blood. This clonotype was sampled from a human donor with active or convalescent COVID-19. The donor label of this sample is uncertain.

CDR3 nucleotide sequence: TGTGCCAGCAGCGCTCGGTGGGCTGGTGGCTACACCTTC. This sequence encodes CASSARWAGGYTF. V gene TRBV2 combines with J gene TRBJ1-2; D ambiguous. The CDR3 runs to 13 residues. The germline V and J ends were trimmed by 6 bases and 7 bases, with 15 bases remaining between them. Germline values: CDR1 SNHLY, CDR2 FYNNEI.